This record concerns one T cell receptor (beta chain) sequence. The antigen this receptor binds is unknown. Qualities for individual bases were not recorded, and no much larger clone is one base off. The sample originates from a study of T-cell reconstitution after alpha-beta-depleted transplantation in children (dated by TCRdb to about 2016). For the wider study: T-cell immune reconstitution after TCRalphabeta/CD19-depleted allogeneic hematopoietic cell transplantation in children was quantitatively tracked in the study by means of TCR repertoire profiling.

Libraries were prepared through PCR. For sequencing, an Illumina HiSeq 2500 was employed. Molecular barcoding was employed in the preparation of TCR libraries, with unique molecular identifiers being used to normalize TCRbeta repertoire quantification. TCRdb reworked the public reads: Q25 trimming with fastp, MiXCR clone assembly, productive beta chains retained. Each CDR3 protein appears once, grouped with its most common genes and DNA. This sample comprises roughly 500,000 distinct CDR3 sequences, approximately 29% of them detected only once. The leading ten clones occupy 2% to 3% of the sample. The CDR3 runs 13 amino acids, cysteine and phenylalanine included. CDR3 DNA only is kept here, 39 bases in frame from base 1. The trim is 3 bases for V and 1 base for J, with a gap of 9 bases between the germline ends. The germline V gene (reference sequence) supplies CDR1 DFQATT and CDR2 SNEGSKA.

The TCR originated in a human donor who donated a stem cell graft to a child with aplastic anemia. The source material was PBMCs from the stem cell graft donor, sampled from the stem cell graft. The sequence joins TRBV20-1 to TRBJ2-5; the D segment could be TRBD1, given 6 matching bases. This receptor carries the CDR3 CSASRDTQETQYF. The nucleotide sequence reads TGCAGTGCTAGTCGGGACACCCAAGAGACCCAGTACTTC.